The 21 T cell receptor beta chains below all came from one sample that was sequenced in a study of T cells in Graves' hyperthyroidism and ophthalmopathy. TCR beta CDR3 region amplification was performed from RNA transcripts. Using the HTBI primer set, a first-round RT-PCR was run on the TCR CDR3. MiXCR was run by TCRdb on the multiplex PCR reads, yielding one entry per CDR3 protein. The table lists about 740,000 distinct CDR3 sequences, 13% to 15% of them singletons. The sample taken for sequencing was blood. The receptors here all came from a young woman with Graves' hyperthyroidism.

This clonotype was seen a few times. V gene TRBV29-1 combines with J gene TRBJ2-5; TRBD2 aligns across 8 bases. With 3 bases clipped from V and 5 bases from J, the junction kept 14 bases outside the gene matches. In germline, CDR1 is SQVTM, CDR2 ANQGSEA. The CDR3 spans 16 residues. The CDR3 DNA is TGCAGCGTTGAGGGGAAAGCGGGAGTAGGTTTGGAGACCCAGTACTTC. Translating gives CSVEGKAGVGLETQYF.

This sequence joins TRBV20-1 and TRBJ1-4; 7 positions match TRBD1. CDR1 and CDR2 from the germline V gene are DFQATT and SNEGSKA (reference sequence). The CDR3 loop spans 15 amino acids. V was pared by 0 bases and J by 4 bases, with 5 bases of the junction left unmatched. The DNA of the CDR3 is TGCAGTGCTAGAGAGGGAAGGGGGCTTAATGAAAAACTGTTTTTT. Protein product: CSAREGRGLNEKLFF.

This clonotype was detected a few times. This chain links TRBV7-9 with TRBJ2-1; no firm D call. The V end lost 5 bases, the J end lost 0 bases, and 8 bases lay between the germline ends. Germline V gives CDR1 SEHNR, CDR2 FQNEAQ (reference sequence). CDR3 size: 14 residues. CDR3 in amino acids: CASSAISSYNEQFF. Here the CDR3 DNA reads TGTGCCAGCAGCGCAATAAGCTCCTACAATGAGCAGTTCTTC.

Ten or more counts support this clonotype. The genes are TRBV12-5 and TRBJ2-1, with TRBD1 matching 10 bases. Losses at the gene ends were 4 bases for V and 7 bases for J; bases not matched to a gene: 7. Germline V gene lookup returns CDR1 LGHNT and CDR2 FRNRAP. This CDR3 has 15 residues. CDR3 DNA: TGTGCTAGTGGTTGGGGGGACAGGGGCGGGAATGAGCAGTTCTTC. It specifies CASGWGDRGGNEQFF.

This clonotype was seen ten or more times. This chain connects TRBV20-1 to TRBJ1-5, with 10 bases fitting TRBD1. The CDR3 length is 14 residues. V lost 8 bases, J lost 2 bases, and 6 bases stayed unmatched. Germline values: CDR1 DFQATT, CDR2 SNEGSKA (reference sequence). In nucleotides, the CDR3 is TGCAGTACGAAGACAGGGGGCGGCAATCAGCCCCAGCATTTT. Amino acid sequence: CSTKTGGGNQPQHF.

This clonotype was recorded a few times. V and J are TRBV5-8 and TRBJ2-7; D perhaps matches TRBD1 (6 bases). Trimming cost V 4 bases and J 3 bases, with 11 bases left between them. Germline CDR1 reads SGHTS; CDR2 reads YDEGEE. This CDR3 spans 13 amino acids. CDR3 sequence: CASSMTGVYEQYF. The CDR3 nucleotides read TGTGCCAGCAGCATGACAGGAGTCTACGAGCAGTACTTC.

This clonotype has at least ten counts. The genes are TRBV18 and TRBJ2-4; tentative D call: TRBD2 (6 bases). CDR1 KGHSH and CDR2 LQKENI come from the germline V gene. This CDR3 has 16 amino acids. V gave up 5 bases and J gave up 8 bases, with 22 bases separating them. CDR3 sequence: CASSATGTPDGHIQYF. DNA of the CDR3: TGTGCCAGCTCAGCAACCGGGACTCCGGACGGGCACATTCAGTACTTC.

This clonotype was found a few times. The chain employs TRBV29-1 and TRBJ2-1; no clear D. V lost 1 base to trimming and J lost 0 bases, with 7 bases between them. The CDR3 length is 14 residues. Per the germline V gene, CDR1 is SQVTM and CDR2 is ANQGSEA. CDR3 loop: CSVEAHSSYNEQFF. As DNA, the CDR3 is TGCAGCGTTGAAGCGCATAGCTCCTACAATGAGCAGTTCTTC.

This chain uses TRBV7-9 with TRBJ2-7; 7 bases are shared with TRBD1. V trimming: 4 bases; J trimming: 6 bases; junction bases outside the gene matches: 3. Germline V gives CDR1 SEHNR, CDR2 FQNEAQ (reference sequence). This CDR3 is 12 amino acids long. The CDR3 loop is CASSSNRGEQYF. CDR3 nucleotide sequence: TGTGCCAGCAGCTCTAACAGGGGCGAGCAGTACTTC. Full variable domain (rest looked up from reference TRBV7-9 and TRBJ2-7): DTGVSQNPRHKITKRGQNVTFRCDPISEHNRLYWYRQTLGQGPEFLTYFQNEAQLEKSRLLSDRFSAERPKGSFSTLEIQRTEQGDSAMYLCASSSNRGEQYFGPGTRLTVT.

This clonotype has ten or more counts. Here the CDR3 DNA reads TGTGCCAGCAGACACAGGGGGCCCTACGAGCAGTACTTC. This translates into CASRHRGPYEQYF. The chain uses TRBV27 and TRBJ2-7; the match to TRBD1 covers 9 bases. There are 13 residues in the CDR3. V lost 6 bases, J lost 2 bases, and 2 bases stayed unmatched. Looked up from germline, CDR1 is MNHEY and CDR2 is SMNVEV (reference sequence).

The chain employs TRBV7-9 and TRBJ2-7, with D hard to call. The V end was cut by 6 bases, the J end by 5 bases, with 11 bases between. Looked up from germline, CDR1 is SEHNR and CDR2 is FQNEAQ (reference sequence). The CDR3 has 12 residues. The CDR3 here is CASSSIGDEQYF. The CDR3 nucleotides are TGTGCCAGCAGTTCTATTGGGGACGAGCAGTACTTC.

V is TRBV20-1 and J is TRBJ2-2; D may be TRBD2 (7 bases). The CDR3 runs 17 residues. In germline, CDR1 is DFQATT, CDR2 SNEGSKA (reference sequence). CDR3 bases: TGCAGCGCGCCGAGTAGGGAGGGGGGGGGTGACACCGGGGAGCTGTTTTTT. Translation: CSAPSREGGGDTGELFF.

This clonotype was counted only a few times. This chain links TRBV20-1 with TRBJ1-1; the D gene is possibly TRBD1 (5 bases). CDR1 and CDR2 (germline): DFQATT, SNEGSKA (reference sequence). The CDR3 is 14 residues long. Deletions cut 3 bases from V and 0 bases from J, with 11 bases between. The CDR3: CSARTAAMNTEAFF. The CDR3, as DNA: TGCAGTGCTAGGACAGCGGCTATGAACACTGAAGCTTTCTTT.

The chain uses TRBV19 and TRBJ2-1, with 14 positions matching TRBD2. J gave up 3 bases and V 7 bases, and 14 bases lay outside the gene matches. The CDR3 is made up of 19 amino acids. Germline V lookup: CDR1 LNHDA, CDR2 SQIVND (reference sequence). The CDR3 protein is CASNPTAVGLAGGYNEQFF. Written as DNA, the CDR3 is TGTGCCAGTAATCCCACGGCCGTAGGACTAGCGGGGGGCTACAATGAGCAGTTCTTC.

The chain's CDR3 is CASSLGRDRGGGNTEAFF. The CDR3 DNA follows: TGTGCCAGCAGCTTGGGGAGGGACAGGGGAGGGGGGAACACTGAAGCTTTCTTT. The V gene is TRBV5-5, the J gene TRBJ1-1, with 10 bases fitting TRBD1. Germline CDR1 reads SGHKS; CDR2 reads YYEKEE (reference sequence). V shed 0 bases, J shed 1 base, and the junction held 9 bases outside the gene matches. This CDR3 spans 18 amino acids.

In its sample, this clonotype was seen many times. Written as DNA, the CDR3 is TGTGCCAGCAGTTTAGTCTTCGGCTCGGATAGCAATCAGCCCCAGCATTTT. Translating it yields CASSLVFGSDSNQPQHF. The rearrangement links TRBV12-3 or TRBV12-4 to TRBJ1-5; D unresolved. Trimming left V 1 base short and J 0 bases short, with 13 bases between. The CDR3 sequence is 17 residues long.

This chain links TRBV6-5 with TRBJ2-7; D is undetermined. The CDR3 totals 14 residues. Germline CDR1 and CDR2: MNHEY and SVGAGI. V dropped 4 bases and J dropped 5 bases, with 15 bases sitting between them. The CDR3 coding sequence is TGTGCCAGCAGTTTGGGTCTTTTCGGCCACGAGCAGTACTTC. It yields the protein CASSLGLFGHEQYF.

This clonotype was seen at least ten times. This chain joins TRBV30 and TRBJ2-1; D is unclear. The CDR3 has 12 amino acids. V was cut by 0 bases and J by 9 bases, with 9 bases left in between. In germline, CDR1 is GTSNPN, CDR2 SVGIG (reference sequence). CDR3: CAWSVSYGEQFF. As DNA, the CDR3 is TGTGCCTGGAGTGTTAGTTACGGTGAGCAGTTCTTC.

A word on this clonotype: A much larger clone lies a single base off, so this may be a read error. The rearrangement joins TRBV11-2 to TRBJ2-1; TRBD2 agrees at 13 bases. Germline loops: CDR1 SGHAT, CDR2 FQNNGV. This CDR3 is built from 17 residues. The CDR3 sequence: CASLGGGLAGKRNEQLF. CDR3 nucleotides: TGTGCCAGCCTGGGGGGGGGACTAGCGGGAAAGAGAAATGAGCAGCTCTTC.

This clonotype occurred many times. The chain joins TRBV7-3 to TRBJ1-2; D remains unclear. The germline V gene encodes CDR1 SGHTA and CDR2 FQGTGA. V lost 1 base and J lost 2, with 5 bases in between. This CDR3 region has 13 residues. CDR3 DNA: TGTGCCAGCAGCTTAAAAGGGAACTATGGCTACACCTTC. Translation gives CASSLKGNYGYTF.

This clonotype was recorded many times. The genes are TRBV11-2 and TRBJ2-1, with TRBD2 matching 8 bases. V lost 5 bases and J lost 0; bases outside the gene matches: 15. Germline V gives CDR1 SGHAT, CDR2 FQNNGV. The CDR3 is 19 amino acids. The CDR3 here is CASSPRYSIAGLSYNEQFF. CDR3 in DNA: TGTGCCAGCAGCCCCCGGTACTCGATAGCGGGACTCTCCTACAATGAGCAGTTCTTC.